The TCR beta chain under discussion was sequenced for a study of cytomegalovirus exposure and HLA in healthy donors. Study-wide points: Later analysis showed most CMV-associated TCR beta chains appearing HLA-restricted. For presence/absence analyses, sequencing depth was assumed to be roughly uniform across donors. An ancestry cluster, one associated with Asian ancestry, reportedly showed fewer N-insertions than the approximately 700-donor mean in a later analysis.

Germline V lookup: CDR1 LGHNA, CDR2 YNFKEQ. Trimming at V came to 7 bases and at J to 2 bases, leaving 8 bases not matched to a gene. The CDR3 has 16 amino acids. Regarding this clone: No antigen is known for it.

Primers: 60 Vbeta forward and 13 Jbeta reverse. Sequenced by immunoSEQ multiplex PCR; TCRdb stores in-frame clones only, minus some. The sample holds about 120,000 clones, roughly 78% seen once. What was sequenced was PBMCs. The rearrangement links TRBV4-2 to TRBJ2-5; 12 nucleotides line up with TRBD2. This TCR derives from a woman in her thirties in good health and CMV-seropositive. The CDR3 coding sequence is TGTGCCAGCACATCTAGCGGGGGGGCGGGGCAAGAGACCCAGTACTTC. Protein: CASTSSGGAGQETQYF.